Below, 16 T cell receptor beta chains from the same sample are listed, as sequenced in a study of identical twins. In TCRdb, the 5' RACE reads were re-called with MiXCR into one record per CDR3 protein. The data contain some 1,600,000 distinct CDR3 sequences, more than 30% of them singletons. Sequencing was carried out using cord blood. The receptors shown here come from a newborn girl in good health.

There are a few counts of this clonotype. The rearrangement joins TRBV6-6 to TRBJ2-7; D is possibly TRBD1 or TRBD2 (6 bases each). The CDR3 length is 15 residues. Germline-derived CDR1 and CDR2 are MNHNY and SVGAGI (reference sequence). V was clipped by 5 bases and J by 2 bases, with 16 bases between them. The DNA of the CDR3 is TGTGCCAGCAGTAAGGGGGACTTTCGGGCCTACGAGCAGTACTTC. This translates into CASSKGDFRAYEQYF.

In the case of this clonotype: A read error may account for a junction end that differs from germline. CDR3 sequence: CASSQDSSQGTQYF. The CDR3 DNA sequence: TGTGCCAGCAGCCAGGATAGCTCCCAAGGGACCCAGTACTTC. This chain uses TRBV3-1 with TRBJ2-5; D remains unclear. The CDR3 extends over 14 amino acids. The V gene's germline CDR1 is LGHDT and CDR2 YNNKEL (reference sequence).

V and J are TRBV12-3 or TRBV12-4 and TRBJ2-3; 7 nucleotides agree with TRBD2. The CDR3 is 18 residues long. Trimming took 5 bases from V and 4 from J; bases not matched to a gene: 18. CDR3 nucleotide sequence: TGTGCCAGCAGTCCCCTGAGTAGCGCGGGGGTCGGCGCAGATACGCAGTATTTT. Encoded protein: CASSPLSSAGVGADTQYF.

The V and J genes are TRBV25-1 and TRBJ1-3; 9 bases align to TRBD1. CDR3 length equals 15 residues. Germline CDR1 MGHDK, CDR2 SYGVNS. Trimming took 4 bases from V and 3 from J; bases not matched to a gene: 4. The CDR3 DNA reads as TGTGCCAGCAGTGGACAGGGGGTTTTTGGAAACACCATATATTTT. Protein: CASSGQGVFGNTIYF.

This clonotype was found many times. The rearrangement links TRBV6-4 to TRBJ2-1; possible D gene TRBD2, 5 bases. V was cut by 3 bases and J by 5 bases, with 8 bases left in between. The CDR3 extends over 13 amino acids. CDR1 and CDR2 (germline): MRHNA, SNTAGT. CDR3 region: CASSERRDNEQFF. The CDR3 DNA is TGTGCCAGCAGTGAACGGCGGGACAATGAGCAGTTCTTC.

This clonotype showed up just a few times. The rearrangement joins TRBV5-1 to TRBJ2-3; 11 bases are a match to TRBD2. The V gene's germline CDR1 is SGHRS and CDR2 YFSETQ. This CDR3 comprises 17 residues. The J segment lost 6 bases and the V segment lost 0 bases, leaving 9 bases of the junction unmatched. CDR3 sequence (DNA): TGCGCCAGCAGCTTGGGTACTAGCGGGAGTCAGGCGGATACGCAGTATTTT. It yields the protein CASSLGTSGSQADTQYF.

This clonotype was recorded a few times. This rearrangement joins TRBV6-2 or TRBV6-3 to TRBJ2-1; 9 nucleotides line up with TRBD2. The CDR3 contains 15 residues. Trimming took 6 bases from V and 5 from J; bases not matched to a gene: 8. Germline CDR1 and CDR2: MNHEY and SVGEGT. The DNA for the CDR3 is TGTGCCAGCAGGCATGGACTAGCGATCCACAATGAGCAGTTCTTC. Amino acids: CASRHGLAIHNEQFF.

The chain carries TRBV10-3 and TRBJ2-3; 7 nucleotides line up with TRBD1. Germline values: CDR1 ENHRY, CDR2 SYGVKD. V trimming: 10 bases; J trimming: 3 bases; junction bases outside the gene matches: 13. The CDR3 totals 15 residues. CDR3 region: CASHPTGRGTDTQYF. CDR3 bases: TGTGCCAGCCATCCGACAGGGCGAGGGACAGATACGCAGTATTTT.

This clonotype has ten or more counts. The CDR3 sequence is CASSQDLWTDTQYF. The CDR3 DNA sequence: TGTGCCAGCAGCCAAGATCTGTGGACAGATACGCAGTATTTT. V is TRBV3-1 and J is TRBJ2-3, with no clear D. Germline lookup yields CDR1 LGHDT and CDR2 YNNKEL (reference sequence). Trimming took off 0 bases at V and 3 bases at J, with 7 bases between the two ends. The CDR3 is 14 amino acids.

This clonotype was counted only a few times. J is TRBJ1-1 and V is TRBV5-1; tentatively, D is TRBD1 (6 bases). This CDR3 region has 13 residues. Trimming took off 1 base at V and 11 bases at J, with 15 bases between the two ends. Per the germline V gene, CDR1 is SGHRS and CDR2 is YFSETQ. CDR3 loop: CASSLWGLTGAFF. In DNA form, the CDR3 reads TGCGCCAGCAGCTTGTGGGGGCTCACTGGGGCTTTCTTT.

This clonotype has a handful of counts. A much larger clone sits a single nucleotide away, making a read error possible. J is TRBJ2-3 and V is TRBV9; 8 nucleotides align to TRBD2. The CDR3 spans 14 residues. Germline-derived CDR1 and CDR2 are SGDLS and YYNGEE. V trimming: 0 bases; J trimming: 4 bases; junction bases outside the gene matches: 1. In DNA form, the CDR3 reads TGTGCCAGCAGCGTAGGTAGCGGGGCAGATACGCAGTATTTT. It translates to CASSVGSGADTQYF.

This chain links TRBV4-1 with TRBJ2-1; D gene ambiguous. The CDR3 sequence is 16 residues long. V was cut by 1 base and J by 0 bases, with 10 bases left in between. Per the germline V gene, CDR1 is MGHRA and CDR2 is YSYEKL. CDR3 coding DNA: TGCGCCAGCAGCCAAGGGATGGTACTCTCCTACAATGAGCAGTTCTTC. Amino acid sequence: CASSQGMVLSYNEQFF.

The sample holds many counts of this clonotype. The CDR3 sequence: CASSLASLNQPQHF. CDR3 in DNA: TGTGCCAGCAGCTTAGCCAGCCTCAATCAGCCCCAGCATTTT. This chain links TRBV7-2 with TRBJ1-5, with D unresolved. Germline-derived CDR1 and CDR2 are SGHTA and FQGNSA. The CDR3 has 14 amino acids. V lost 0 bases and J 3 bases, leaving 6 bases between the germline ends. The full variable domain, with the rest looked up from reference TRBV7-2 and TRBJ1-5, is GAGVSQSPSNKVTEKGKDVELRCDPISGHTALYWYRQSLGQGLEFLIYFQGNSAPDKSGLPSDRFSAERTGGSVSTLTIQRTQQEDSAVYLCASSLASLNQPQHFGDGTRLSIL.

This clonotype has more than one count but fewer than ten. The V and J genes are TRBV20-1 and TRBJ1-6, with D possibly matching TRBD1 (5 bases). V was shortened by 4 bases and J by 7 bases, with 8 bases between the two germline ends. The CDR3 runs to 12 residues. Germline assignment: CDR1 DFQATT and CDR2 SNEGSKA (reference sequence). Written as DNA, the CDR3 is TGCAGTGCTACAGGGAGGAATTCACCCCTCCACTTT. Encoded protein: CSATGRNSPLHF.

J is TRBJ2-2 and V is TRBV6-2 or TRBV6-3, with 9 bases fitting TRBD2. Trimming removed 6 bases from V and 1 base from J; junction bases left unmatched: 15. The CDR3 runs to 19 residues. Germline V gene lookup returns CDR1 MNHEY and CDR2 SVGEGT. The CDR3 DNA follows: TGTGCCAGCAGACCCCCACCTATTAGCGGGGGCCGGAACACCGGGGAGCTGTTTTTT. It encodes CASRPPPISGGRNTGELFF.

This clonotype was seen many times. The chain is built from TRBV5-1 and TRBJ2-1, with a possible D match to TRBD2 (6 bases). The CDR3 totals 14 residues. With 3 bases removed from V and 6 bases from J, the gap between germline ends came to 13 bases. Germline V CDR1 and CDR2: SGHRS, YFSETQ. CDR3 nucleotides: TGCGCCAGCAGCTGGGCCTTTAGCGGCAATGAGCAGTTCTTC. This sequence encodes CASSWAFSGNEQFF.